One sample yielded the 28 T cell receptor beta chains listed below, sequenced in a study of blood T cells in healthy people across ages. Alongside a J-beta primer mix, a sample-barcoded 5' primer served in a second PCR lasting about 7 to 12 cycles. TCRdb redid the calling of the 5' RACE reads with MiXCR, one entry per CDR3 protein. The sample records about 1.4 million distinct CDR3 sequences, around 55% being singletons. What was sequenced was blood. The receptors originated from a man aged 18-30 years in good health.

The chain's CDR3 is CASSLLPGQLLTDTQYF. CDR3 bases: TGTGCCAGCAGTTTACTACCGGGACAGCTTTTAACAGATACGCAGTATTTT. The chain is built from TRBV6-4 and TRBJ2-3, with 7 bases that match TRBD1. This CDR3 spans 17 amino acids. V shed 5 bases, J shed 3 bases, and the junction held 14 bases outside the gene matches. Germline assignment: CDR1 MRHNA and CDR2 SNTAGT.

The J gene is TRBJ1-2, the V gene TRBV6-1, with a possible D match to TRBD1 (5 bases). The CDR3 length is 14 residues. Trimming cost V 6 bases and J 2 bases, with 13 bases left between them. Germline V lookup: CDR1 MNHNS, CDR2 SASEGT. CDR3 region: CASRWGPGNYGYTF. CDR3 DNA: TGTGCCAGCAGATGGGGCCCGGGAAACTATGGCTACACCTTC.

The chain combines TRBV10-3 with TRBJ1-2; 7 bases map to TRBD1. CDR1 is ENHRY and CDR2 is SYGVKD in the germline V gene. J lost 6 bases, V lost 0 bases, and 1 base had no gene match. The CDR3 has 13 residues. The CDR3 region is CAISESTGNGYTF. As DNA, the CDR3 is TGTGCCATCAGTGAGTCGACAGGGAATGGCTACACCTTC.

The rearrangement joins TRBV7-6 to TRBJ1-1; D is ambiguous. Trimming stripped 4 bases from V and 6 bases from J, with 12 bases between. Germline loops: CDR1 SGHVS, CDR2 FNYEAQ. This CDR3 region has 13 residues. CDR3 loop: CASSSSRQAEAFF. CDR3 DNA: TGTGCCAGCAGCTCTAGCCGGCAAGCTGAAGCTTTCTTT.

This chain connects TRBV28 to TRBJ2-7; maybe TRBD2 (6 bases). The germline CDR1 and CDR2 sequences are MDHEN and SYDVKM. This CDR3 has 13 residues. V shed 6 bases and J shed 0 bases, with 9 bases lying between them. The CDR3 nucleotides read TGTGCCAGCAGGAGGACTAACTCCTACGAGCAGTACTTC. Amino acid sequence: CASRRTNSYEQYF.

The rearrangement uses TRBV20-1 and TRBJ2-1, with D possibly TRBD2 on 5 matching bases. CDR1 DFQATT and CDR2 SNEGSKA come from the germline V gene (reference sequence). The CDR3 is made up of 12 amino acids. The V gene lost 6 bases and the J gene lost 9 bases, with 15 bases spanning the gap. CDR3: CSAVRVQSEQFF. The CDR3 DNA reads TGCAGTGCGGTGCGGGTTCAAAGTGAGCAGTTCTTC.

The rearrangement links TRBV15 to TRBJ2-3, with unresolved D. Per germline, CDR1 LNHNV and CDR2 YYDKDF (reference sequence). This CDR3 region has 16 residues. With 0 bases removed from V and 0 bases from J, the gap between germline ends came to 10 bases. The CDR3 spells CATSRDVVTSTDTQYF. The CDR3 nucleotides are TGTGCCACCAGCAGAGACGTCGTTACTAGCACAGATACGCAGTATTTT. Full variable domain (rest looked up from reference TRBV15 and TRBJ2-3): DAMVIQNPRYQVTQFGKPVTLSCSQTLNHNVMYWYQQKSSQAPKLLFHYYDKDFNNEADTPDNFQSRRPNTSFCFLDIRSPGLGDTAMYLCATSRDVVTSTDTQYFGPGTRLTVL.

Worth noting for this clonotype: Germline is not matched at one junction end, which may reflect a read error. The chain combines TRBV7-2 with TRBJ2-3, with a possible D match to TRBD2 (6 bases). Per the germline V gene, CDR1 is SGHTA and CDR2 is FQGNSA. The CDR3 extends over 14 amino acids. The CDR3 loop reads CASSPGLSTGTQYF. In nucleotides, the CDR3 is TGTGCCAGCAGCCCCGGACTAAGCACAGGTACGCAGTATTTT. The full variable domain, rest sourced from reference TRBV7-2 and TRBJ2-3, is GAGVSQSPSNKVTEKGKDVELRCDPISGHTALYWYRQSLGQGLEFLIYFQGNSAPDKSGLPSDRFSAERTGGSVSTLTIQRTQQEDSAVYLCASSPGLSTGTQYFGPGTRLTVL.

The V gene is TRBV5-1, the J gene TRBJ2-7; the D gene is possibly TRBD2 (5 bases). Germline CDR1 is SGHRS and CDR2 is YFSETQ. Trimming removed 0 bases from V and 1 base from J, with 11 bases in between. The CDR3 runs 15 residues. Here the CDR3 DNA reads TGCGCCAGCAGCTTGGCTTACAGCGGATCCTACGAGCAGTACTTC. It codes for CASSLAYSGSYEQYF.

The J gene is TRBJ2-7, the V gene TRBV11-2; 7 nucleotides line up with TRBD2. Germline trimming cut 5 bases from V and 5 bases from J; bases unmatched to any gene: 27. CDR3 size: 20 residues. CDR1 is SGHAT and CDR2 is FQNNGV in the germline V gene. The CDR3 region is CASSPSLGGRLPNKSHEQYF. CDR3 DNA: TGTGCCAGCAGCCCCTCGCTGGGCGGGAGATTGCCTAATAAGTCCCACGAGCAGTACTTC.

Regarding this clonotype: This may be a read error, as it is one base from a much larger clone. The rearrangement uses TRBV3-1 and TRBJ1-1; D is uncertain. Trimming removed 3 bases at V and 3 bases at J, with 2 bases between. The length of the CDR3 is 11 residues. The germline V gene encodes CDR1 LGHDT and CDR2 YNNKEL (reference sequence). DNA of the CDR3: TGTGCCAGCAGCCATGACACTGAAGCTTTCTTT. Amino acids: CASSHDTEAFF.

This clonotype has just a few counts. The rearrangement links TRBV4-1 to TRBJ1-2, with a tentative D call TRBD1 (5 bases). Trimming took 1 base from V and 8 from J, leaving 11 bases between them. This CDR3 contains 13 residues. CDR1 and CDR2 from the germline V gene are MGHRA and YSYEKL. The chain's CDR3 is CASSQVWGDGYTF. In nucleotides, the CDR3 is TGCGCCAGCAGCCAAGTCTGGGGGGACGGCTACACCTTC.

The chain uses TRBV18 and TRBJ1-4, with TRBD1 as a possible D gene (6 bases). The CDR3 runs 15 residues. V dropped 3 bases and J dropped 8 bases, with 16 bases sitting between them. Germline V gene data show CDR1 as KGHSH and CDR2 as LQKENI. The CDR3, as DNA: TGTGCCAGCTCACCCCCGGGAACCCAGGGGGAAAAACTGTTTTTT. Translating it yields CASSPPGTQGEKLFF.

This clonotype was observed a handful of times. The chain has TRBV15 and TRBJ1-2; tentatively, D is TRBD1 (5 bases). Trimming removed 6 bases from V and 5 bases from J, with 19 bases in between. Germline loops: CDR1 LNHNV, CDR2 YYDKDF (reference sequence). There are 15 residues in the CDR3. CDR3 bases: TGTGCCACCAGGTTCTTGTTGGGGGAGGGTTATGGCTACACCTTC. Translating gives CATRFLLGEGYGYTF.

This clonotype was counted a few times. The chain uses TRBV29-1 and TRBJ2-3; unclear D gene. Germline-derived CDR1 and CDR2 are SQVTM and ANQGSEA. This CDR3 is built from 13 residues. Between the trimmed V and J ends, which lost 7 bases and 0 bases, there was a span of 11 bases. This CDR3 reads CSGLPYSTDTQYF. The CDR3 coding sequence is TGCAGCGGCTTACCATATAGCACAGATACGCAGTATTTT.

The rearrangement links TRBV7-9 to TRBJ2-1; D may be TRBD1 or TRBD2 (5 bases each). Germline V gives CDR1 SEHNR, CDR2 FQNEAQ (reference sequence). V lost 5 bases to trimming and J lost 1 base, with 15 bases between them. The CDR3 contains 16 residues. CDR3 loop: CASSTGPRGSYNEQFF. CDR3 DNA: TGTGCCAGCAGCACGGGACCGCGCGGGTCCTACAATGAGCAGTTCTTC.

The chain joins TRBV27 to TRBJ2-3; D gene ambiguous. The CDR3 length is 14 residues. Germline CDR1 is MNHEY and CDR2 is SMNVEV (reference sequence). With 7 bases removed from V and 1 base from J, the gap between germline ends came to 12 bases. The CDR3 coding sequence is TGTGCCAGCACGCTCCAATTTGGCACAGATACGCAGTATTTT. Protein: CASTLQFGTDTQYF.

V is TRBV6-1 and J is TRBJ1-4; a possible D gene is TRBD1 (6 bases). V dropped 5 bases and J dropped 2 bases, with 15 bases sitting between them. The germline V gene encodes CDR1 MNHNS and CDR2 SASEGT. The CDR3 totals 16 residues. The CDR3 loop is CASSSRKGGTNEKLFF. CDR3 in DNA: TGTGCCAGCAGTTCCCGCAAAGGGGGGACTAATGAAAAACTGTTTTTT.

This clonotype was counted a few times. This chain links TRBV29-1 with TRBJ2-2; D is possibly TRBD2 (6 bases). This CDR3 comprises 14 residues. V lost 4 bases to trimming and J lost 1 base, with 10 bases between them. The germline gives CDR1 SQVTM, CDR2 ANQGSEA. The CDR3 spells CSVGPSENTGELFF. DNA of the CDR3: TGCAGCGTTGGCCCTAGCGAGAACACCGGGGAGCTGTTTTTT.

The chain joins TRBV12-5 to TRBJ2-1, with 8 bases identical to TRBD1. Germline V gene lookup returns CDR1 LGHNT and CDR2 FRNRAP. The CDR3 extends over 15 amino acids. V shed 1 base, J shed 11 bases, and the junction held 10 bases outside the gene matches. The CDR3 sequence: CASGLAAIRDRKQFF. In nucleotides, the CDR3 is TGTGCTAGTGGTTTGGCGGCAATTCGGGACAGGAAGCAGTTCTTC. Complete variable domain (other parts from reference TRBV12-5 and TRBJ2-1): DARVTQTPRHKVTEMGQEVTMRCQPILGHNTVFWYRQTMMQGLELLAYFRNRAPLDDSGMPKDRFSAEMPDATLATLKIQPSEPRDSAVYFCASGLAAIRDRKQFFGPGTRLTVL.

The J gene is TRBJ1-1, the V gene TRBV2; D call uncertain. V was shortened by 7 bases and J by 1 base, with 4 bases between the two germline ends. CDR1 is SNHLY and CDR2 is FYNNEI in the germline V gene. This CDR3 contains 11 residues. DNA of the CDR3: TGTGCCAGCAACAGGAACACTGAAGCTTTCTTT. It specifies CASNRNTEAFF.

The chain uses TRBV7-9 and TRBJ2-5, with TRBD2 matching 12 bases. This CDR3 has 13 residues. The V gene's germline CDR1 is SEHNR and CDR2 FQNEAQ (reference sequence). The ends lost 1 base at V and 11 bases at J; junction bases unmatched: 2. This chain's CDR3 is CASSLGLAGGQYF. CDR3 DNA: TGTGCCAGCAGCTTAGGCCTAGCGGGAGGGCAGTACTTC.

The V and J genes are TRBV4-3 and TRBJ1-1; D is possibly TRBD1 (6 bases). The ends were cut back, 0 bases at V and 5 bases at J, with 16 bases in the middle. CDR1 is LGHNA, CDR2 YSLEER, per germline. This CDR3 contains 16 residues. The CDR3 reads CASSQDLHRVGTEAFF. In DNA form, the CDR3 reads TGCGCCAGCAGCCAAGATCTCCACAGGGTAGGGACTGAAGCTTTCTTT.

The CDR3 DNA sequence: TGCGCCAGCAGCGCCGGCGGACAGAACACTGAAGCTTTCTTT. Amino acids: CASSAGGQNTEAFF. This chain uses TRBV5-1 with TRBJ1-1, with a possible D match to TRBD1 (5 bases). Germline lookup yields CDR1 SGHRS and CDR2 YFSETQ. The CDR3 is made up of 14 amino acids. V lost 4 bases and J 1 base, leaving 11 bases between the germline ends.

The chain uses TRBV28 and TRBJ2-1; D uncertain. The assigned J gene may be wrong: the sequence end matches TRBJ2-7 better. CDR3 length: 11 amino acids. The germline gives CDR1 MDHEN, CDR2 SYDVKM. CDR3 amino acids: CASSVDAEQYF. CDR3 nucleotide sequence: TGTGCCAGCTCGGTCGACGCCGAGCAGTACTTC.

V usage is TRBV4-1 and J usage is TRBJ2-7, with 9 bases that match TRBD1. Germline CDR1 and CDR2: MGHRA and YSYEKL. The CDR3 runs to 15 residues. The junction had 6 bases not matched to a gene; V was cut back by 1 base and J by 5 bases. The CDR3 here is CASSQAGTGSNEQYF. The CDR3 DNA reads TGCGCCAGCAGCCAAGCGGGGACAGGGTCTAACGAGCAGTACTTC.

This clonotype was seen a few times. This chain joins TRBV4-1 and TRBJ1-2; 8 nucleotides match TRBD1. Germline CDR1 is MGHRA and CDR2 is YSYEKL. The CDR3 covers 14 residues. V dropped 3 bases and J dropped 8; count of bases not matched to a gene: 8. In DNA form, the CDR3 reads TGCGCCAGCAGCCATCCGACAGGGGCTGGAGGCTACACCTTC. Translated: CASSHPTGAGGYTF.

This sequence joins TRBV13 and TRBJ2-4; 8 nucleotides align to TRBD2. CDR3 size: 17 residues. CDR1 and CDR2 (germline): PRHDT, FYEKMQ (reference sequence). V lost 1 base and J lost 1; bases outside the gene matches: 6. The CDR3 loop reads CASSLASLAGAKNIQYF. The CDR3 region has the DNA TGTGCCAGCAGCTTAGCATCCTTAGCGGGGGCCAAAAACATTCAGTACTTC.